A selection of T cell receptor beta chains follows, all from one sample in a study of CD8 T cells in ankylosing spondylitis. One entry per CDR3 protein results from TCRdb running MiXCR on the 5' RACE reads. The data contain about 540,000 distinct CDR3 sequences, about 12% of them seen just once; the ten biggest clones take up under 7.5%. What was sequenced was blood, either unsorted or a sorted T cell fraction (not recorded which). These receptors came from a male donor with ankylosing spondylitis. Both conserved end residues are part of each CDR3. Each record gives: clone size, D gene, V gene, J gene, CDR3 DNA, CDR3 protein. A D gene is named only where the DNA matches it firmly. Clone size is not always given. Where it is, it says once, few, many or a class for expanded clones.

clone size: few
D gene: TRBD1
V gene: TRBV5-1
J gene: TRBJ1-1
CDR3 DNA: TGCGCCAGCAGCTGGGGGACAGGAGGGACTGAAGCTTTCTTT
CDR3 protein: CASSWGTGGTEAFF

clone size: -
D gene: -
V gene: TRBV6-2/TRBV6-3
J gene: TRBJ2-1
CDR3 DNA: TGTGCCAGCAGTTACGAGGCGGGCCGGCAGTTCTTC
CDR3 protein: CASSYEAGRQFF

clone size: -
D gene: -
V gene: TRBV29-1
J gene: TRBJ1-1
CDR3 DNA: TGCAGCGTTGTATCTGGGATAAACACTGAAGCTTTCTTT
CDR3 protein: CSVVSGINTEAFF

clone size: few
D gene: TRBD2
V gene: TRBV3-1
J gene: TRBJ2-3
CDR3 DNA: TGTGCCAGCAGCCAAGGACTAGCGGGAGGGGATACGCAGTATTTT
CDR3 protein: CASSQGLAGGDTQYF

clone size: -
D gene: -
V gene: TRBV29-1
J gene: TRBJ2-2
CDR3 DNA: TGCAGCGCCTACCGGACAGACAACACCGGGGAGCTGTTTTTT
CDR3 protein: CSAYRTDNTGELFF

clone size: many
D gene: -
V gene: TRBV10-3
J gene: TRBJ1-2
CDR3 DNA: TGTGCCATCACCAGGGGAGATAACTATGGCTACACCTTC
CDR3 protein: CAITRGDNYGYTF

clone size: -
D gene: TRBD1
V gene: TRBV27
J gene: TRBJ1-1
CDR3 DNA: TGTGCCAGCATCACCGGGACAGGGGGCACTGAAGCTTTCTTT
CDR3 protein: CASITGTGGTEAFF

clone size: -
D gene: TRBD1
V gene: TRBV18
J gene: TRBJ2-7
CDR3 DNA: TGTGCCAGCTCACCACCGGGGGGGACAGGGGGTCTCGAGCAGTACTTC
CDR3 protein: CASSPPGGTGGLEQYF

clone size: few
D gene: TRBD1
V gene: TRBV6-6
J gene: TRBJ1-6
CDR3 DNA: TGTGCCATCAGGACAGGGTTGTATTCACCCCTCCACTTT
CDR3 protein: CAIRTGLYSPLHF

clone size: few
D gene: TRBD1
V gene: TRBV5-1
J gene: TRBJ2-5
CDR3 DNA: TGCGCCAGCAGCTCTTTGACAGGGAACCGAGAGACCCAGTACTTC
CDR3 protein: CASSSLTGNRETQYF

clone size: -
D gene: -
V gene: TRBV3-1
J gene: TRBJ1-1
CDR3 DNA: TGTGCCAGCAGCCAAGGGGTGAGGGTGAACACTGAAGCTTTCTTT
CDR3 protein: CASSQGVRVNTEAFF

clone size: few
D gene: TRBD1
V gene: TRBV25-1
J gene: TRBJ2-1
CDR3 DNA: TGTGCCAGCAGTGAATCTGGTGACAGGGCCCTTGGGAATGAGCAGTTCTTC
CDR3 protein: CASSESGDRALGNEQFF

clone size: -
D gene: -
V gene: TRBV2
J gene: TRBJ1-6
CDR3 DNA: TGTGCCAGTGACGCAGACTATAATTCACCCCTCCACTTT
CDR3 protein: CASDADYNSPLHF

clone size: -
D gene: -
V gene: TRBV10-3
J gene: TRBJ2-6
CDR3 DNA: TGTGCCATCATGAGGGCCGGCGACCCCGGGGCCAACGTCCTGACTTTC
CDR3 protein: CAIMRAGDPGANVLTF

clone size: few
D gene: TRBD2
V gene: TRBV6-1
J gene: TRBJ2-5
CDR3 DNA: TGTGCCACCTCGACTAGCGGGATTGAGACCCAGTACTTC
CDR3 protein: CATSTSGIETQYF

clone size: -
D gene: -
V gene: TRBV30
J gene: TRBJ2-1
CDR3 DNA: TGTGCCTGGACCCCCGCCCCAGACTCCTACAATGAGCAGTTCTTC
CDR3 protein: CAWTPAPDSYNEQFF

clone size: many
D gene: TRBD2
V gene: TRBV5-1
J gene: TRBJ2-1
CDR3 DNA: TGCGCCAGCAGCGGAGGACTAGCGGGAGTAAGTGAGCAGTTCTTC
CDR3 protein: CASSGGLAGVSEQFF

clone size: few
D gene: -
V gene: TRBV20-1
J gene: TRBJ1-3
CDR3 DNA: TGCAGTGCTAGACCCGCCCCAGGAAACACCATATATTTT
CDR3 protein: CSARPAPGNTIYF

clone size: -
D gene: -
V gene: TRBV7-9
J gene: TRBJ1-1
CDR3 DNA: TGTGCCAGCAGCTTAGAGGGCGAGACTGAAGCTTTCTTT
CDR3 protein: CASSLEGETEAFF

clone size: few
D gene: TRBD1
V gene: TRBV5-6
J gene: TRBJ1-5
CDR3 DNA: TGTGCCAGCAGCCTACGCTACGGGACAGGATATCAGCCCCAGCATTTT
CDR3 protein: CASSLRYGTGYQPQHF

clone size: many
D gene: TRBD1
V gene: TRBV5-1
J gene: TRBJ2-2
CDR3 DNA: TGCGCCAGCAGCCCGGGACAGGTAGTCTCCGGGGAGCTGTTTTTT
CDR3 protein: CASSPGQVVSGELFF

clone size: -
D gene: -
V gene: TRBV7-9
J gene: TRBJ2-5
CDR3 DNA: TGTGCCAGCAGCCCACCTCTTAAGGGAGGGGGTGAGACCCAGTACTTC
CDR3 protein: CASSPPLKGGGETQYF

clone size: -
D gene: TRBD2
V gene: TRBV5-1
J gene: TRBJ2-1
CDR3 DNA: TGCGCCAGCAGCTTGCAACTAGCGGGTTCCTACAATGAGCAGTTCTTC
CDR3 protein: CASSLQLAGSYNEQFF

clone size: few
D gene: -
V gene: TRBV12-3/TRBV12-4
J gene: TRBJ2-3
CDR3 DNA: TGTGCCAGCAGTTTACGGCCAAGCGGGACAGATACGCAGTATTTT
CDR3 protein: CASSLRPSGTDTQYF

clone size: few
D gene: -
V gene: TRBV20-1
J gene: TRBJ2-2
CDR3 DNA: TGCAGTGCTCTTGGCGGTTCGCTGAACACCGGGGAGCTGTTTTTT
CDR3 protein: CSALGGSLNTGELFF

clone size: -
D gene: TRBD2
V gene: TRBV12-3/TRBV12-4
J gene: TRBJ2-7
CDR3 DNA: TGTGCCAGCAGCGGACTAGCGGGATTCTACGAGCAGTACTTC
CDR3 protein: CASSGLAGFYEQYF

clone size: few
D gene: -
V gene: TRBV7-2
J gene: TRBJ2-2
CDR3 DNA: TGTGCCAGCAGCTTAGTTTCAGCGCTGAACACCGGGGAGCTGTTTTTT
CDR3 protein: CASSLVSALNTGELFF

clone size: many
D gene: TRBD2
V gene: TRBV5-1
J gene: TRBJ2-7
CDR3 DNA: TGCGCCAGCAGCTCTCGGGGACTAGGCCCTTACGAGCAGTACTTC
CDR3 protein: CASSSRGLGPYEQYF

clone size: -
D gene: -
V gene: TRBV12-3/TRBV12-4
J gene: TRBJ2-1
CDR3 DNA: TGTGCCAGCAGCCCTACCGCTAGTGGGGAGCAGTTCTTC
CDR3 protein: CASSPTASGEQFF

clone size: few
D gene: -
V gene: TRBV29-1
J gene: TRBJ2-1
CDR3 DNA: TGCAGCGTCCGAGGGGGTGTGGGCTACAATGAGCAGTTCTTC
CDR3 protein: CSVRGGVGYNEQFF

clone size: few
D gene: -
V gene: TRBV20-1
J gene: TRBJ1-4
CDR3 DNA: TGCAGTGCTAGAAACGGGAGAGAGGAAAAACTGTTTTTT
CDR3 protein: CSARNGREEKLFF

clone size: -
D gene: -
V gene: TRBV9
J gene: TRBJ1-1
CDR3 DNA: TGTGCCAGCAGCGTAGAGGGGTCATTGCCTGAAGCTTTCTTT
CDR3 protein: CASSVEGSLPEAFF

clone size: -
D gene: -
V gene: TRBV23-1
J gene: TRBJ1-5
CDR3 DNA: TGCGCCAGCAGTAATTACCAGCCCCAGCATTTT
CDR3 protein: CASSNYQPQHF

clone size: -
D gene: -
V gene: TRBV7-2
J gene: TRBJ2-1
CDR3 DNA: TGTGCCAGCAGCTTAGGATCCCGCTGGGAGTACAATGAGCAGTTCTTC
CDR3 protein: CASSLGSRWEYNEQFF

clone size: -
D gene: TRBD1
V gene: TRBV5-1
J gene: TRBJ1-3
CDR3 DNA: TGCGCCAGCAGAGAGACAGGGTCCGGAAACACCATATATTTT
CDR3 protein: CASRETGSGNTIYF

clone size: -
D gene: -
V gene: TRBV6-5
J gene: TRBJ2-1
CDR3 DNA: TGTGCCAGCAGTTTCCTGGGATACTACAATGAGCAGTTCTTC
CDR3 protein: CASSFLGYYNEQFF

clone size: many
D gene: TRBD1
V gene: TRBV5-1
J gene: TRBJ2-3
CDR3 DNA: TGCGCCAGCAGCTCAGTTGGACAGGGGACCCTTACAGATACGCAGTATTTT
CDR3 protein: CASSSVGQGTLTDTQYF

clone size: few
D gene: -
V gene: TRBV5-1
J gene: TRBJ2-3
CDR3 DNA: TGCGCCAGCACCGGGTTGCTTCACACAGATACGCAGTATTTT
CDR3 protein: CASTGLLHTDTQYF

clone size: many
D gene: -
V gene: TRBV7-2
J gene: TRBJ1-2
CDR3 DNA: TGTGCCAGCAGCTTGGACACGTTTAAGTTTGACTACACCTTC
CDR3 protein: CASSLDTFKFDYTF

clone size: few
D gene: -
V gene: TRBV3-1
J gene: TRBJ2-6
CDR3 DNA: TGTGCCAGCAGCCGGCAGGGTTTAACTGGGGCCAACGTCCTGACTTTC
CDR3 protein: CASSRQGLTGANVLTF

clone size: few
D gene: TRBD1
V gene: TRBV12-3/TRBV12-4
J gene: TRBJ2-4
CDR3 DNA: TGTGCCAGCAGCCAAACAGGGGGCGCTGGAAACATTCAGTACTTC
CDR3 protein: CASSQTGGAGNIQYF

clone size: -
D gene: TRBD2
V gene: TRBV16
J gene: TRBJ2-3
CDR3 DNA: TGTGCCACACTTCGCGGGACTACTAGCACAGATACGCAGTATTTT
CDR3 protein: CATLRGTTSTDTQYF

clone size: -
D gene: -
V gene: TRBV3-1
J gene: TRBJ2-1
CDR3 DNA: TGTGCCAGCAGCCAAGAGGGCCGAGGAGAGCAGTTCTTC
CDR3 protein: CASSQEGRGEQFF

clone size: many
D gene: -
V gene: TRBV5-1
J gene: TRBJ1-1
CDR3 DNA: TGCGCCAGCGCCATAAGGACCTTCCAGGTGATGAACACTGAAGCTTTCTTT
CDR3 protein: CASAIRTFQVMNTEAFF

clone size: few
D gene: TRBD1
V gene: TRBV12-3/TRBV12-4
J gene: TRBJ2-1
CDR3 DNA: TGTGCCAGCAGTGTAGGGACAGGGGTTATTTACAATGAGCAGTTCTTC
CDR3 protein: CASSVGTGVIYNEQFF

clone size: many
D gene: TRBD1
V gene: TRBV3-1
J gene: TRBJ1-6
CDR3 DNA: TGTGCCAGCAGCCAAAGCCCGACAGGGAATTCACCCCTCCACTTT
CDR3 protein: CASSQSPTGNSPLHF

clone size: few
D gene: TRBD1
V gene: TRBV12-3/TRBV12-4
J gene: TRBJ1-2
CDR3 DNA: TGTGCCAGCAGTTTGTGGGCAGGGGGCAAGAACTATGGCTACACCTTC
CDR3 protein: CASSLWAGGKNYGYTF

clone size: -
D gene: -
V gene: TRBV20-1
J gene: TRBJ2-1
CDR3 DNA: TGCAGTGCTAGAACTAGATCAGGGGCTGAGCAGTTCTTC
CDR3 protein: CSARTRSGAEQFF

clone size: many
D gene: TRBD1
V gene: TRBV6-1
J gene: TRBJ2-5
CDR3 DNA: TGTGCCAGCACCCGAGGACAGGGAGGAGAGACCCAGTACTTC
CDR3 protein: CASTRGQGGETQYF

clone size: -
D gene: -
V gene: TRBV12-3/TRBV12-4
J gene: TRBJ2-1
CDR3 DNA: TGTGCCAGCAGTTTAGCGGGACAACAATACAATGAGCAGTTCTTC
CDR3 protein: CASSLAGQQYNEQFF

clone size: -
D gene: -
V gene: TRBV5-6
J gene: TRBJ2-2
CDR3 DNA: TGTGCCAGCAGCCCGTCTAGTTTAGCGAACACCGGGGAGCTGTTTTTT
CDR3 protein: CASSPSSLANTGELFF

clone size: -
D gene: -
V gene: TRBV2
J gene: TRBJ2-7
CDR3 DNA: TGTGCCAGCAAAGGCCGGGACGGCTACGAGCAGTACTTC
CDR3 protein: CASKGRDGYEQYF

clone size: few
D gene: -
V gene: TRBV5-1
J gene: TRBJ2-2
CDR3 DNA: TGCGCCAGCAGCTTGAGTTTCAGGGAGCTGTTTTTT
CDR3 protein: CASSLSFRELFF

clone size: -
D gene: -
V gene: TRBV20-1
J gene: TRBJ1-1
CDR3 DNA: TGCAGTGCTAGAGATCGCCAAACTATGAACACTGAAGCTTTCTTT
CDR3 protein: CSARDRQTMNTEAFF

clone size: few
D gene: -
V gene: TRBV20-1
J gene: TRBJ2-5
CDR3 DNA: TGCAGTGCTATCCCGACCAATGAGGCCCAGTACTTC
CDR3 protein: CSAIPTNEAQYF

clone size: many
D gene: -
V gene: TRBV29-1
J gene: TRBJ1-1
CDR3 DNA: TGCAGCGCCGCGGACAGGAACACTGAAGCTTTCTTT
CDR3 protein: CSAADRNTEAFF

clone size: many
D gene: TRBD1
V gene: TRBV11-2
J gene: TRBJ1-1
CDR3 DNA: TGTGCCAGCAGCTTCCTGAGACAGGGCTTGGCTTTCTTT
CDR3 protein: CASSFLRQGLAFF

clone size: -
D gene: -
V gene: TRBV2
J gene: TRBJ2-3
CDR3 DNA: TGTGCCAGCAGTGAACGTGGCGGGGACACAGATACGCAGTATTTT
CDR3 protein: CASSERGGDTDTQYF

clone size: few
D gene: TRBD2
V gene: TRBV7-9
J gene: TRBJ2-1
CDR3 DNA: TGTGCCAGCAGCTCCGGACTAGCGGGAGAGATGAAGCAGTTCTTC
CDR3 protein: CASSSGLAGEMKQFF